Below are 29 T cell receptor beta chains sequenced from a single sample in a study of cytomegalovirus exposure and HLA in healthy donors. 60 Vbeta and 13 Jbeta primers were used in PCR. Sequencing was performed with immunoSEQ multiplex PCR; in TCRdb, only in-frame clones are kept and a portion is missing. The profile shows fewer than 150,000 clones, roughly 80% of them singletons. Specimen: PBMCs. The receptors originated from a woman aged 50 to 60 in good health and CMV-seronegative.

The V gene is TRBV10-3, the J gene TRBJ2-7; D is possibly TRBD1 (5 bases). V was shortened by 3 bases and J by 0 bases, with 12 bases between the two germline ends. The CDR3 length is 15 residues. The germline gives CDR1 ENHRY, CDR2 SYGVKD. DNA for the CDR3: TGTGCCATCAGTGAATGGGGCAGGAGCTCCTACGAGCAGTACTTC. Its translation: CAISEWGRSSYEQYF.

This chain links TRBV5-1 with TRBJ2-5; 8 bases are a match to TRBD1. Losses at the gene ends were 4 bases for V and 5 bases for J; bases not matched to a gene: 4. This CDR3 is built from 13 residues. The germline gives CDR1 SGHRS, CDR2 YFSETQ. CDR3 sequence reads: CASSVTGAETQYF. CDR3 in DNA: TGCGCCAGCAGCGTGACAGGGGCGGAGACCCAGTACTTC.

The chain joins TRBV9 to TRBJ1-2; 8 positions match TRBD1. The CDR3 contains 15 residues. CDR1 and CDR2 from the germline V gene are SGDLS and YYNGEE. The junction had 7 bases not matched to a gene; V was cut back by 0 bases and J by 6 bases. CDR3 amino acids: CASSVGRTGRNGYTF. The CDR3 bases are TGTGCCAGCAGCGTAGGAAGGACAGGGAGAAATGGCTACACCTTC.

The CDR3 sequence is CASSSRTGWTGELFF. The CDR3 DNA sequence: TGTGCCAGCAGCTCGCGGACAGGGTGGACCGGGGAGCTGTTTTTT. V usage is TRBV7-8 and J usage is TRBJ2-2; the match to TRBD1 covers 8 bases. Trimming at V came to 4 bases and at J to 5 bases, leaving 6 bases not matched to a gene. Looked up from germline, CDR1 is SGHVS and CDR2 is FQNEAQ. The CDR3 is 15 amino acids.

In its sample, this clone was seen once. The chain couples TRBV7-2 to TRBJ1-1; 7 nucleotides align to TRBD1. The CDR3 is 13 residues long. The V gene end was trimmed by 10 bases and the J gene end by 3 bases; junction bases not matched to a gene: 8. Germline V gene data show CDR1 as SGHTA and CDR2 as FQGNSA. This chain's CDR3 is CATINRGDTEAFF. DNA for the CDR3: TGTGCCACTATTAACAGGGGAGACACTGAAGCTTTCTTT.

The chain is built from TRBV6-9 and TRBJ2-1, with 12 bases matching TRBD1. In germline, CDR1 is MNHGY, CDR2 SVAAGI. The CDR3 is 18 residues long. The V and J ends lost 5 bases and 0 bases, in that order; junction bases with no gene match: 8. The CDR3 DNA follows: TGTGCCAGCAGTCCGGGGACAGGGGGCTACTTCTCCTACAATGAGCAGTTCTTC. Translation gives CASSPGTGGYFSYNEQFF.

The chain joins TRBV12-5 to TRBJ2-2, with 9 bases that match TRBD2. Germline assignment: CDR1 LGHNT and CDR2 FRNRAP. With 0 bases clipped from V and 3 bases from J, the junction kept 11 bases outside the gene matches. The CDR3 runs 19 residues. The CDR3 protein is CASGLVLRGGALDTGELFF. CDR3 bases: TGTGCTAGTGGTTTGGTACTACGCGGGGGGGCCTTAGACACCGGGGAGCTGTTTTTT.

The J gene is TRBJ2-3, the V gene TRBV5-6; 9 nucleotides line up with TRBD2. Trimming took 1 base from V and 3 from J; bases not matched to a gene: 3. The length of the CDR3 is 15 residues. CDR1 SGHDT and CDR2 YYEEEE come from the germline V gene. This CDR3 reads CASSLSSGGTDTQYF. The DNA of the CDR3 is TGTGCCAGCAGCTTGTCGAGCGGGGGGACAGATACGCAGTATTTT.

This clone has a single count. The V call is TRBV6-6, the J call TRBJ1-5; 8 bases align to TRBD1. Germline V gene data show CDR1 as MNHNY and CDR2 as SVGAGI (reference sequence). This CDR3 is 16 amino acids long. The J segment lost 0 bases and the V segment lost 6 bases, leaving 7 bases of the junction unmatched. CDR3 in DNA: TGTGCCAGCAGAAAGGACAGGGACGCTAGCAATCAGCCCCAGCATTTT. Protein sequence: CASRKDRDASNQPQHF.

This clone was seen more than once but under ten times. The chain recombines TRBV30 with TRBJ1-3; D is uncertain. The V gene lost 5 bases and the J gene lost 1 base, with 6 bases spanning the gap. CDR3 length: 12 amino acids. Germline-derived CDR1 and CDR2 are GTSNPN and SVGIG (reference sequence). This CDR3 is CAWRESGNTIYF. In DNA form, the CDR3 reads TGTGCCTGGCGGGAGTCTGGAAACACCATATATTTT. The full variable domain, completed using reference TRBV30 and TRBJ1-3, is SQTIHQWPATLVQPVGSPLSLECTVEGTSNPNLYWYRQAAGRGLQLLFYSVGIGQISSEVPQNLSASRPQDRQFILSSKKLLLSDSGFYLCAWRESGNTIYFGEGSWLTVV.

This chain links TRBV5-4 with TRBJ2-2; maybe TRBD1 (6 bases). With 2 bases removed from V and 7 bases from J, the gap between germline ends came to 12 bases. Germline V lookup: CDR1 SGHNT, CDR2 YYREEE (reference sequence). The CDR3 sequence is 14 residues long. CDR3 bases: TGTGCCAGCAGCTTACAGGGCCGGGTCGGGGAGCTGTTTTTT. Translation: CASSLQGRVGELFF. Full variable domain (missing parts from reference TRBV5-4 and TRBJ2-2): ETGVTQSPTHLIKTRGQQVTLRCSSQSGHNTVSWYQQALGQGPQFIFQYYREEENGRGNFPPRFSGLQFPNYSSELNVNALELDDSALYLCASSLQGRVGELFFGEGSRLTVL.

In nucleotides, the CDR3 is TGCGCCAGCAGCCAAGGCGACAGGTTAGAAGGCGGGGAGCTGTTTTTT. Encoded protein: CASSQGDRLEGGELFF. This chain links TRBV4-1 with TRBJ2-2, with D perhaps TRBD1 (6 bases). V lost 1 base and J 7 bases, leaving 16 bases between the germline ends. Germline lookup yields CDR1 MGHRA and CDR2 YSYEKL. The CDR3 has 16 residues.

The chain carries TRBV7-2 and TRBJ2-5; 16 bases agree with TRBD2. With V trimmed by 5 bases and J by 4 bases, 7 bases remained unmatched. The CDR3 has 17 residues. CDR1 and CDR2 from the germline V gene are SGHTA and FQGNSA. The CDR3 spells CASSPPGLAGGRETQYF. The CDR3 coding sequence is TGTGCCAGCAGCCCTCCGGGACTAGCGGGGGGGCGAGAGACCCAGTACTTC.

The chain joins TRBV4-1 to TRBJ2-5; 8 positions match TRBD2. V trimming: 0 bases; J trimming: 2 bases; junction bases outside the gene matches: 5. Germline assignment: CDR1 MGHRA and CDR2 YSYEKL. The CDR3 spans 16 residues. CDR3 DNA sequence: TGCGCCAGCAGCCAAGATAGCGCGGGGGGACAAGAGACCCAGTACTTC. It yields the protein CASSQDSAGGQETQYF.

The chain uses TRBV18 and TRBJ2-5; TRBD2 agrees at 8 bases. From germline, CDR1 is KGHSH and CDR2 LQKENI. The CDR3 is 14 residues long. V trimming: 4 bases; J trimming: 0 bases; junction bases outside the gene matches: 1. The CDR3 is CASSLAGYQETQYF. DNA of the CDR3: TGTGCCAGCTCACTAGCGGGGTACCAAGAGACCCAGTACTTC.

The J gene is TRBJ1-1, the V gene TRBV7-8; TRBD1 matches at 7 bases. Germline V CDR1 and CDR2: SGHVS, FQNEAQ. J lost 11 bases, V lost 2 bases, and 11 bases had no gene match. The CDR3 sequence is 14 residues long. The CDR3 here is CASSLRQGQFLAFF. The CDR3 nucleotides are TGTGCCAGCAGCTTACGCCAGGGACAGTTTCTGGCTTTCTTT. Full variable domain (remainder filled in from reference TRBV7-8 and TRBJ1-1): GAGVSQSPRYKVAKRGQDVALRCDPISGHVSLFWYQQALGQGPEFLTYFQNEAQLDKSGLPSDRFFAERPEGSVSTLKIQRTQQEDSAVYLCASSLRQGQFLAFFGQGTRLTVV.

This chain uses TRBV5-1 with TRBJ1-3, with 7 bases aligning to TRBD1. Trimming cost V 2 bases and J 0 bases; bases outside gene matches: 5. Germline V CDR1 and CDR2: SGHRS, YFSETQ. This CDR3 contains 16 residues. The CDR3 nucleotides read TGCGCCAGCAGCTTATCGACAGGGAGCTCTGGAAACACCATATATTTT. Translation: CASSLSTGSSGNTIYF.

CDR3 sequence (DNA): TGTGCCAGTAGTCTAAACTGGGACAGCAAGGAGCAGTTCTTC. Protein: CASSLNWDSKEQFF. The genes are TRBV19 and TRBJ2-1; 7 nucleotides agree with TRBD1. The CDR3 sequence is 14 residues long. V shed 5 bases and J 10 bases; nucleotides not matched to a gene: 11. CDR1 and CDR2 from the germline V gene are LNHDA and SQIVND (reference sequence).

The chain employs TRBV6-5 and TRBJ1-2, with D tentatively TRBD1 (5 bases). This CDR3 is 13 amino acids long. The germline CDR1 and CDR2 sequences are MNHEY and SVGAGI. V was shortened by 2 bases and J by 2 bases, with 6 bases between the two germline ends. The CDR3: CASSYGGNYGYTF. The CDR3 DNA is TGTGCCAGCAGTTACGGGGGGAACTATGGCTACACCTTC.

The chain employs TRBV5-4 and TRBJ1-2; 11 nucleotides agree with TRBD1. Per the germline V gene, CDR1 is SGHNT and CDR2 is YYREEE (reference sequence). The V gene end was trimmed by 4 bases and the J gene end by 8 bases; junction bases not matched to a gene: 4. This CDR3 is built from 13 residues. In DNA, the CDR3 is TGTGCCAGCAGCCAGGACAGGGGGCGCGGCTACACCTTC. It specifies CASSQDRGRGYTF.

The rearrangement links TRBV5-4 to TRBJ2-3, with D possibly matching TRBD2 (6 bases). Per germline, CDR1 SGHNT and CDR2 YYREEE (reference sequence). Trimming cost V 1 base and J 2 bases, with 11 bases left between them. The CDR3 contains 15 residues. CDR3 amino acids: CASSLSGQVTDTQYF. CDR3 in DNA: TGTGCCAGCAGCTTGAGCGGGCAGGTCACAGATACGCAGTATTTT.

This chain connects TRBV6-5 to TRBJ1-1; D remains unclear. Germline V gene sequence: CDR1 MNHEY, CDR2 SVGAGI. The CDR3 has 15 residues. The ends were cut back, 3 bases at V and 1 base at J, with 12 bases in the middle. CDR3 nucleotides: TGTGCCAGCAGTTATACAGTCAGGCAGAACACTGAAGCTTTCTTT. It codes for CASSYTVRQNTEAFF.

This clone came up once. The chain carries TRBV7-2 and TRBJ1-2; D is undetermined. The CDR3 is 16 amino acids. V was clipped by 3 bases and J by 2 bases, with 16 bases between them. CDR1 and CDR2 from the germline V gene are SGHTA and FQGNSA. CDR3 loop: CASSFLTGFVNYGYTF. In nucleotides, the CDR3 is TGTGCCAGCAGCTTTCTAACCGGGTTTGTCAACTATGGCTACACCTTC. Full variable domain (remainder filled in from reference TRBV7-2 and TRBJ1-2): GAGVSQSPSNKVTEKGKDVELRCDPISGHTALYWYRQSLGQGLEFLIYFQGNSAPDKSGLPSDRFSAERTGGSVSTLTIQRTQQEDSAVYLCASSFLTGFVNYGYTFGSGTRLTVV.

This chain uses TRBV11-3 with TRBJ2-1; the match to TRBD1 covers 8 bases. The CDR3 is 17 residues long. The V and J ends lost 5 bases and 4 bases, in that order; junction bases with no gene match: 13. The V gene's germline CDR1 is SGHNT and CDR2 YENEEA. CDR3 protein: CASSRRTAGGGYNEQFF. For the CDR3, the DNA is TGTGCCAGCAGCCGACGGACCGCAGGGGGCGGGTACAATGAGCAGTTCTTC.

This clone was recorded a few times. Other nucleotide sequences from this sample produce the same CDR3. This sequence joins TRBV28 and TRBJ2-3, with D possibly being TRBD1 (6 bases). CDR1 and CDR2 (germline): MDHEN, SYDVKM. This CDR3 region has 14 residues. Trimming removed 2 bases from V and 0 bases from J, with 6 bases in between. The CDR3 protein is CASSLGQSTDTQYF. In DNA form, the CDR3 reads TGTGCCAGCAGTTTAGGACAGAGCACAGATACGCAGTATTTT.

This clone was observed a handful of times. V gene TRBV2 combines with J gene TRBJ2-5; 10 bases line up with TRBD1. Per germline, CDR1 SNHLY and CDR2 FYNNEI. The CDR3 spans 12 residues. The CDR3 loop reads CGGTGDEETQYF. CDR3 DNA sequence: TGTGGGGGGACAGGGGATGAGGAGACCCAGTACTTC.

V and J are TRBV5-1 and TRBJ1-4, with 7 bases lining up with TRBD1. CDR1 SGHRS and CDR2 YFSETQ come from the germline V gene. The CDR3 is 14 residues long. With V trimmed by 4 bases and J by 5 bases, 5 bases remained unmatched. The CDR3 coding sequence is TGCGCCAGCAGCCCCCAGGGGGGAAATGAAAAACTGTTTTTT. As protein: CASSPQGGNEKLFF.

The genes are TRBV5-1 and TRBJ2-5; TRBD2 matches 8 bases. The CDR3 is 12 amino acids. Unmatched junction bases numbered 5, after V lost 9 bases and J lost 4 bases. Germline values: CDR1 SGHRS, CDR2 YFSETQ. The CDR3 DNA reads TGCGCCACCCGACGGGAGGGAGAGACCCAGTACTTC. Encoded protein: CATRREGETQYF.

The rearrangement links TRBV7-2 to TRBJ2-7; TRBD2 matches 9 bases. V was pared by 5 bases and J by 0 bases, with 5 bases of the junction left unmatched. The CDR3 runs to 15 residues. The germline V gene encodes CDR1 SGHTA and CDR2 FQGNSA. CDR3 in amino acids: CASSLSGGLSYEQYF. The CDR3, as DNA: TGTGCCAGCAGCCTTAGCGGGGGCCTCTCCTACGAGCAGTACTTC. Drawing the rest from reference TRBV7-2 and TRBJ2-7, the complete variable domain is GAGVSQSPSNKVTEKGKDVELRCDPISGHTALYWYRQSLGQGLEFLIYFQGNSAPDKSGLPSDRFSAERTGGSVSTLTIQRTQQEDSAVYLCASSLSGGLSYEQYFGPGTRLTVT.